The entry below describes one TCR beta chain. Antigen specificity is unknown. The data belong to a study of siplizumab effects on memory and regulatory T cells. General study results and limits: In unstimulated cells, naive T cells appeared more diverse than memory T cells and seemed major alloresponse contributors.

This CDR3 is built from 15 residues. Germline assignment: CDR1 MDHEN and CDR2 SYDVKM. J was trimmed by 5 bases and V by 6 bases; bases with no gene match: 11. Profiled with immunoSEQ multiplex PCR; TCRdb holds only in-frame clones, not every one. Of some 62,000 clones detected, approximately 79% appear once; the ten largest clones hold roughly 0.4%. The receptor comes from a human donor in good health. The sequencing sample was made of memory CD4+ T cells sorted from blood. The genes are TRBV28 and TRBJ2-3, with TRBD2 matching over 7 bases. As DNA, the CDR3 is TGTGCCAGCAGCAGCAGCGGGGTACTTAGAGATACGCAGTATTTT. This codes for CASSSSGVLRDTQYF.